These 5 T cell receptor beta chains came from one sample sequenced in a study of long-term antiretroviral therapy in people with HIV. Survey-level resolution applied to immunoSEQ assay v3.0. Profiled with immunoSEQ multiplex PCR; TCRdb holds only in-frame clones, not every one. This table has about 18,000 clones, approximately 78% appearing once. Here the sequenced sample was unsorted PBMCs, taken 0.6 years after starting antiretroviral therapy. These receptors were collected from a young woman with HIV.

This clone was counted only a few times. The rearrangement joins TRBV30 to TRBJ1-1; perhaps TRBD1 as D (5 bases). V lost 4 bases and J 5 bases, leaving 17 bases between the germline ends. Germline lookup yields CDR1 GTSNPN and CDR2 SVGIG (reference sequence). This CDR3 region has 14 residues. CDR3 DNA: TGTGCCTGGACCAAACCCGCGACAGAGACTGAAGCTTTCTTT. It encodes CAWTKPATETEAFF.

This chain connects TRBV30 to TRBJ2-1, with D maybe TRBD2 (5 bases). The CDR3 has 15 residues. The germline V gene encodes CDR1 GTSNPN and CDR2 SVGIG (reference sequence). With 0 bases removed from V and 9 bases from J, the gap between germline ends came to 18 bases. CDR3 loop: CAWSVIYGIESEQFF. CDR3 in DNA: TGTGCCTGGAGTGTAATCTACGGGATAGAGTCTGAGCAGTTCTTC.

This sequence joins TRBV11-2 and TRBJ2-7; unclear D gene. The germline V gene has CDR1 SGHAT and CDR2 FQNNGV. V lost 1 base and J lost 3, with 10 bases in between. The CDR3 runs to 14 residues. CDR3 sequence (DNA): TGTGCCAGCAGCTTAGTGGGCGGTGACTACGAGCAGTACTTC. Translation: CASSLVGGDYEQYF. Full variable domain (outside the CDR3, taken from reference TRBV11-2 and TRBJ2-7): EAGVAQSPRYKIIEKRQSVAFWCNPISGHATLYWYQQILGQGPKLLIQFQNNGVVDDSQLPKDRFSAERLKGVDSTLKIQPAKLEDSAVYLCASSLVGGDYEQYFGPGTRLTVT.

The V and J genes are TRBV7-3 and TRBJ2-1, with a tentative D call TRBD1 (6 bases). This CDR3 comprises 13 residues. Trimming stripped 5 bases from V and 8 bases from J, with 13 bases between. CDR1 and CDR2 (germline): SGHTA, FQGTGA. The CDR3 DNA reads TGTGCCAGCAGCCAACACCAGGGGTATGAGCAGTTCTTC. The encoded protein is CASSQHQGYEQFF.

The rearrangement uses TRBV7-3 and TRBJ2-7; D is undetermined. Germline lookup yields CDR1 SGHTA and CDR2 FQGTGA. The CDR3 is made up of 14 amino acids. V gave up 7 bases and J gave up 5 bases, with 18 bases separating them. The CDR3 loop reads CASTQGTPEHEQYF. The CDR3 nucleotides read TGTGCCAGCACCCAAGGTACACCCGAGCACGAGCAGTACTTC.